Below, 18 T cell receptor beta chains from the same sample are listed, as sequenced in a study of blood T cells in healthy people across ages. Alongside a J-beta primer mix, a sample-barcoded 5' primer served in a second PCR lasting roughly 7 to 12 cycles. TCRdb reprocessed the 5' RACE reads with MiXCR, giving one entry per CDR3 protein. The table lists 750,000 to 950,000 distinct CDR3 sequences, 25% to 30% of them singletons. The sample also formed part of further work on T cells of mothers and their children.

Sample: blood. Receptor source: a boy younger than 18 in good health.

The sample holds one count of this clonotype. The gene calls are TRBV30 and TRBJ2-5; 13 bases line up with TRBD2. Matching the DNA end better, TRBJ2-7 makes the J call doubtful. This CDR3 has 16 residues. Germline CDR1 reads GTSNPN; CDR2 reads SVGIG (reference sequence). CDR3 in amino acids: CAWSTSGLAGLYEQYF. DNA for the CDR3: TGTGCCTGGAGTACTTCGGGACTAGCGGGGTTATACGAGCAGTACTTC.

Turning to this clonotype: The junction differs from germline at one of its ends, possibly a read error. The chain has TRBV6-2 or TRBV6-3 and TRBJ2-5, with D possibly matching TRBD2 (6 bases). Germline V gene data show CDR1 as MNHEY and CDR2 as SVGEGT. This CDR3 has 12 amino acids. The CDR3 region is CASSYPQTREFF. CDR3 sequence (DNA): TGTGCCAGCAGTTACCCCCAGACTAGGGAGTTCTTC.

The J gene is TRBJ2-3, the V gene TRBV6-4, with D unresolved. Germline-derived CDR1 and CDR2 are MRHNA and SNTAGT. V lost 2 bases to trimming and J lost 1 base, with 10 bases between them. This CDR3 is 15 amino acids long. The CDR3 reads CASSDPQKGTDTQYF. The CDR3, as DNA: TGTGCCAGCAGTGACCCCCAGAAGGGCACAGATACGCAGTATTTT.

This clonotype was recorded once. V and J are TRBV4-3 and TRBJ2-3, with TRBD1 matching 8 bases. Trimming at V came to 0 bases and at J to 4 bases, leaving 9 bases not matched to a gene. This CDR3 comprises 17 residues. Germline CDR1 reads LGHNA; CDR2 reads YSLEER. CDR3 DNA: TGCGCCAGCAGCCAAGATCAGGGGGCGAGCTCGGCAGATACGCAGTATTTT. Translated, it gives CASSQDQGASSADTQYF.

The V call is TRBV9, the J call TRBJ2-5; maybe TRBD1 (6 bases). TRBJ2-1 matches the DNA end more closely, so the J call is doubtful. This CDR3 contains 16 residues. Germline-derived CDR1 and CDR2 are SGDLS and YYNGEE. CDR3 in DNA: TGTGCCAGCAGCGTGTTCCCAGGACAGTCCTACAATGAGCAGTTCTTC. It yields the protein CASSVFPGQSYNEQFF.

The gene calls are TRBV5-1 and TRBJ1-6, with D perhaps TRBD1 (5 bases). Germline V CDR1 and CDR2: SGHRS, YFSETQ. This CDR3 spans 18 amino acids. V lost 0 bases and J lost 0, with 13 bases in between. CDR3 nucleotides: TGCGCCAGCAGCTTGGGGGCGAATACAGGCTCCTATAATTCACCCCTCCACTTT. This codes for CASSLGANTGSYNSPLHF.

This clonotype turned up a few times. The V call is TRBV5-1, the J call TRBJ1-4, with D hard to call. V was clipped by 0 bases and J by 5 bases, with 14 bases between them. Germline CDR1 SGHRS, CDR2 YFSETQ. This CDR3 region has 16 residues. Here the CDR3 reads CASSLEGPLGNEKLFF. CDR3 DNA: TGCGCCAGCAGCTTGGAAGGCCCCTTGGGGAATGAAAAACTGTTTTTT.

This clonotype has only a few counts. The V gene is TRBV5-1, the J gene TRBJ1-5; D is ambiguous. The ends were cut back, 2 bases at V and 5 bases at J, with 8 bases in the middle. CDR1 and CDR2 (germline): SGHRS, YFSETQ. The CDR3 is made up of 13 amino acids. The CDR3 here is CASSFSIDQPQHF. The CDR3 coding sequence is TGCGCCAGCAGCTTCAGTATCGATCAGCCCCAGCATTTT.

This clonotype has only a few counts. The rearrangement uses TRBV5-1 and TRBJ2-7; TRBD1 or TRBD2 may be the D gene (5 bases each). The CDR3 has 14 amino acids. V was clipped by 4 bases and J by 6 bases, with 17 bases between them. Germline values: CDR1 SGHRS, CDR2 YFSETQ. The CDR3 DNA is TGCGCCAGCAGCCTTTGGGACGGCCCCAGCGAGCAGTACTTC. Translating gives CASSLWDGPSEQYF.

This clonotype was counted only a few times. This rearrangement joins TRBV25-1 to TRBJ2-1; 7 nucleotides agree with TRBD2. Germline trimming cut 6 bases from V and 12 bases from J; bases unmatched to any gene: 14. The CDR3 consists of 14 residues. CDR1 and CDR2 (germline): MGHDK, SYGVNS. The CDR3 region is CASSPSGERDGQFF. The CDR3 DNA reads TGTGCCAGCAGCCCTAGCGGTGAACGGGATGGGCAGTTCTTC.

The chain carries TRBV10-3 and TRBJ2-3; no reliable D call. The CDR3 spans 11 residues. The germline V gene encodes CDR1 ENHRY and CDR2 SYGVKD. V lost 6 bases and J 4 bases, leaving 5 bases between the germline ends. For the CDR3, the DNA is TGTGCCATCAGGGTATCAGATACGCAGTATTTT. Translated: CAIRVSDTQYF.

This clonotype showed up many times. V and J are TRBV4-1 and TRBJ2-5; 9 positions agree with TRBD1. J was trimmed by 3 bases and V by 4 bases; bases with no gene match: 3. Germline-derived CDR1 and CDR2 are MGHRA and YSYEKL. The CDR3 totals 14 residues. CDR3 DNA: TGCGCCAGCAGCCCGAGGACAGGGGAAGAGACCCAGTACTTC. It is translated as CASSPRTGEETQYF.

V and J are TRBV9 and TRBJ2-7, with D possibly being TRBD2 (5 bases). The CDR3 is made up of 13 amino acids. Germline CDR1 SGDLS, CDR2 YYNGEE. Trimming left V 2 bases short and J 3 bases short, with 9 bases between. CDR3 in amino acids: CASSVDWGYEQYF. The CDR3 DNA reads TGTGCCAGCAGCGTGGACTGGGGCTACGAGCAGTACTTC.

This rearrangement joins TRBV9 to TRBJ1-6; D ambiguous. The germline V and J ends were trimmed by 3 bases and 6 bases, with 10 bases remaining between them. CDR1 SGDLS and CDR2 YYNGEE come from the germline V gene. There are 14 residues in the CDR3. The CDR3 sequence is CASSASVINSPLHF. CDR3 in DNA: TGTGCCAGCAGCGCCAGCGTTATTAATTCACCCCTCCACTTT.

The V gene is TRBV6-5, the J gene TRBJ2-2, with TRBD2 matching over 15 bases. CDR1 and CDR2 from the germline V gene are MNHEY and SVGAGI. The CDR3 runs to 16 residues. The V gene end was trimmed by 4 bases and the J gene end by 6 bases; junction bases not matched to a gene: 3. Written as DNA, the CDR3 is TGTGCCAGCAGTTTGCGGACTAGCGGGGGGGCCGGGGAGCTGTTTTTT. Translation gives CASSLRTSGGAGELFF.

The V gene is TRBV5-1, the J gene TRBJ2-4; TRBD2 agrees at 10 bases. The CDR3 covers 16 residues. Per the germline V gene, CDR1 is SGHRS and CDR2 is YFSETQ. Unmatched junction bases numbered 12, after V lost 4 bases and J lost 8 bases. Here the CDR3 reads CASSVTSGMTGDIQYF. The CDR3 region has the DNA TGCGCCAGCAGCGTAACTAGCGGGATGACGGGCGACATTCAGTACTTC.

The rearrangement joins TRBV20-1 to TRBJ2-5; 10 bases are shared with TRBD1. With the DNA end fitting TRBJ2-7 better, the J assignment may be wrong. There are 15 residues in the CDR3. From germline, CDR1 is DFQATT and CDR2 SNEGSKA (reference sequence). The CDR3 reads CSASGPGQGNYEQYF. In nucleotides, the CDR3 is TGCAGTGCTAGTGGACCGGGACAGGGGAACTACGAGCAGTACTTC.

This chain joins TRBV9 and TRBJ1-2, with 7 nucleotides matching TRBD1. Per the germline V gene, CDR1 is SGDLS and CDR2 is YYNGEE. The CDR3 is 16 amino acids. J lost 1 base, V lost 4 bases, and 10 bases had no gene match. Written as DNA, the CDR3 is TGTGCCAGCAGCTCGACGACGGGACAGTTTAACTATGGCTACACCTTC. Protein product: CASSSTTGQFNYGYTF. Drawing the rest from reference TRBV9 and TRBJ1-2, the complete variable domain is DSGVTQTPKHLITATGQRVTLRCSPRSGDLSVYWYQQSLDQGLQFLIQYYNGEERAKGNILERFSAQQFPDLHSELNLSSLELGDSALYFCASSSTTGQFNYGYTFGSGTRLTVV.